A selection of T cell receptor beta chains follows, all from one sample in a study of PD-L1 blockade in urothelial cancer. Produced via immunoSEQ multiplex PCR; TCRdb's table is partial and in-frame only. This sample has roughly 26,000 clones, with around nine tenths found just once. The sample here was PBMCs, taken around atezolizumab (anti-PD-L1) treatment. All receptors come from a man between 45 and 60 years old with urothelial cancer. CDR3s include the opening cysteine and the closing phenylalanine or tryptophan. The D gene is left open where the match is weak. Expanded clones are given a class, and other clones once, few, many or no size at all.

D gene	V gene	J gene	CDR3 length	clone size	CDR3 DNA	CDR3 protein
TRBD2	TRBV27	TRBJ2-5	14	NA	TGTGCCAGCAGCCCCAGCGGGAGGGGAGAGACCCAGTACTTC	CASSPSGRGETQYF
NA	TRBV5-1	TRBJ1-6	17	NA	TGCGCCAGCAGCTTGTCCCCACAGGGCGTCTATAATTCACCCCTCCACTTT	CASSLSPQGVYNSPLHF
TRBD1	TRBV6-4	TRBJ1-2	15	NA	TGTGCCAGCAGTGCGCAGGGGGCTCGCGGTGGAGGCTACACCTTC	CASSAQGARGGGYTF
TRBD1	TRBV30	TRBJ2-7	15	NA	TGTGCCTGGAGTCCCGGACAGGGAATCATCTACGAGCAGTACTTC	CAWSPGQGIIYEQYF
NA	TRBV5-1	TRBJ1-1	13	NA	TGCGCCAGCAGCTTGGCCTTGGCCACTGAAGCTTTCTTT	CASSLALATEAFF
NA	TRBV19	TRBJ2-2	11	few	TGTGCCAGTAGTATCTCCGGGGAGCTGTTTTTT	CASSISGELFF
TRBD1	TRBV7-2	TRBJ1-5	14	NA	TGTGCCAGCAGCCGCGACAGGGGACGTCAGCCCCAGCATTTT	CASSRDRGRQPQHF
TRBD1	TRBV19	TRBJ1-1	15	NA	TGTGCCAGTAGTACCCAGGGACAGGGAGGCACTGAAGCTTTCTTT	CASSTQGQGGTEAFF
TRBD1	TRBV10-1	TRBJ2-3	15	few	TGCGCCAGCAGTGAGGGGACAGCTGACACAGATACGCAGTATTTT	CASSEGTADTDTQYF
NA	TRBV6-6	TRBJ2-7	15	NA	TGTGCCAGCAGTTACTCCGCGTTCTCGGCCTACGAGCAGTACTTC	CASSYSAFSAYEQYF
NA	TRBV5-6	TRBJ2-7	13	NA	TGTGCCAGCAGCAAAGACAGGTCCTACGAGCAGTACTTC	CASSKDRSYEQYF
TRBD2	TRBV27	TRBJ2-3	16	NA	TGTGCCAGCAGTTTGACTAGCGGGGGAAACACAGATACGCAGTATTTT	CASSLTSGGNTDTQYF
NA	TRBV28	TRBJ2-3	16	NA	TGTGCCAGCAGTCTCACAGGGAGGGTAACCACAGATACGCAGTATTTT	CASSLTGRVTTDTQYF
NA	TRBV19	TRBJ2-1	12	NA	TGTGCCAGTAGCCAAGCTCTTAATGAGCAGTTCTTC	CASSQALNEQFF
NA	TRBV28	TRBJ2-7	15	NA	TGTGCCAGCGCACTAGCTACGGGTCGGCCCTACGAGCAGTACTTC	CASALATGRPYEQYF
NA	TRBV5-1	TRBJ2-2	16	NA	TGCGCCAGCAGCTCGACGGCAGGGGTGAACACCGGGGAGCTGTTTTTT	CASSSTAGVNTGELFF
TRBD1	TRBV9	TRBJ1-4	14	NA	TGTGCCAGCAGCGCCAGGACAGGGGATGAAAAACTGTTTTTT	CASSARTGDEKLFF
TRBD2	TRBV10-3	TRBJ2-7	14	few	TGTGCCACCCGGACAACTAGCGGTTCCTACGAGCAGTACTTC	CATRTTSGSYEQYF
TRBD2	TRBV7-9	TRBJ2-3	17	once	TGTGCCAGCAGCTTCCGACCAGCGGGAGGGGGCACAGATACGCAGTATTTT	CASSFRPAGGGTDTQYF
NA	TRBV18	TRBJ2-1	15	NA	TGTGCCAGCTCACCAAGGGGGGGAACCTACAATGAGCAGTTCTTC	CASSPRGGTYNEQFF
NA	TRBV2	TRBJ1-3	13	NA	TGTGCCAGCAGGGGGGACTCCGGAAACACCATATATTTT	CASRGDSGNTIYF
NA	TRBV19	TRBJ2-1	14	NA	TGTGCCAGTAATGGGCAGGGGAAGGGCAATGAGCAGTTCTTC	CASNGQGKGNEQFF
TRBD2	TRBV10-2	TRBJ2-1	14	NA	TGCGCCAGCAAACTACTAGCGGGCCAACAGGGGCAGTTCTTC	CASKLLAGQQGQFF
NA	TRBV30	TRBJ1-4	13	NA	TGTGCCTGTCAGGGGAACACTAATGAAAAACTGTTTTTT	CACQGNTNEKLFF
TRBD1	TRBV10-1	TRBJ1-3	13	NA	TGCGCCAGCAGTCCCGGGACAGGGAACACCATATATTTT	CASSPGTGNTIYF
TRBD1	TRBV6-1	TRBJ1-1	14	NA	TGTGCCAGCAGTGAGACAGGGAAGAACACTGAAGCTTTCTTT	CASSETGKNTEAFF
NA	TRBV5-4	TRBJ2-2	16	NA	TGTGCCAGCAGCTTGGTAGGGGCCCCTGGGACCGGGGAGCTGTTTTTT	CASSLVGAPGTGELFF
TRBD1	TRBV7-2	TRBJ2-7	15	NA	TGTGCCAGCAGCGGCCGGGACAGAGTTGCCCACGAGCAGTACTTC	CASSGRDRVAHEQYF
TRBD1	TRBV11-2	TRBJ1-4	13	NA	TGTGCCAGCAGGCCGACAGGGGGTGAAAAACTGTTTTTT	CASRPTGGEKLFF
TRBD1	TRBV11-3	TRBJ2-1	15	NA	TGTGCCAGCAGCCCTCGGGACAGCGGTTACAATGAGCAGTTCTTC	CASSPRDSGYNEQFF
TRBD2	TRBV5-6	TRBJ2-1	15	large	TGTGCCAGCAGACCGGGACTAGCGAACTACAATGAGCAGTTCTTC	CASRPGLANYNEQFF
TRBD1	TRBV5-1	TRBJ2-7	15	NA	TGCGCCAGCAGCTTGGGACAGGGGAGAACCTACGAGCAGTACTTC	CASSLGQGRTYEQYF
NA	TRBV7-9	TRBJ2-7	17	NA	TGTGCCAGCAGCTTCCGCCAGTTCGGCGGGGTCCCCTACGAGCAGTACTTC	CASSFRQFGGVPYEQYF
NA	TRBV5-1	TRBJ2-7	13	NA	TGCGCCAGCAGCTTGGCCTTCATTAGCGAGCAGTACTTC	CASSLAFISEQYF
TRBD1	TRBV7-7	TRBJ2-7	14	few	TGTGCTAGCAGCATAGGACAGGGGGCCTACGAGCAGTACTTC	CASSIGQGAYEQYF
TRBD1	TRBV7-9	TRBJ2-7	15	NA	TGTGCCAGCAGCTTACAACAGGGGGCTTCCTACGAGCAGTACTTC	CASSLQQGASYEQYF
TRBD1	TRBV29-1	TRBJ1-1	13	NA	TGCAGCGTTGACCCCACAGGGGGCACTGAAGCTTTCTTT	CSVDPTGGTEAFF
TRBD2	TRBV28	TRBJ2-1	15	NA	TGTGCCAGCAGCCTGGGACTAGCGGGAGGGCCCTGGCAGTTCTTC	CASSLGLAGGPWQFF
NA	TRBV4-1	TRBJ1-5	13	few	TGCGCCAGCAGCCAAGGGGGAGATCAGCCCCAGCATTTT	CASSQGGDQPQHF
TRBD1	TRBV5-6	TRBJ1-5	15	NA	TGTGCCAGCAGCACCGACAGGGGACCAATCCAGCCCCAGCATTTT	CASSTDRGPIQPQHF
TRBD2	TRBV7-2	TRBJ2-1	17	NA	TGTGCCAGCAGGAAAAGGGGCGGGAGCAGCTCCTACAATGAGCAGTTCTTC	CASRKRGGSSSYNEQFF
NA	TRBV7-6	TRBJ1-1	14	NA	TGTGCCAGCAGCCCCCGACAGAAAGACACTGAAGCTTTCTTT	CASSPRQKDTEAFF
NA	TRBV2	TRBJ2-5	18	NA	TGTGCCAGCAGTGAGGGTTACCAGGGAATCCCACACAGAGAGACCCAGTACTTC	CASSEGYQGIPHRETQYF
NA	TRBV28	TRBJ2-2	15	NA	TGTGCCAGCAAAGTCGCAGGGGCGAACACCGGGGAGCTGTTTTTT	CASKVAGANTGELFF
TRBD2	TRBV10-2	TRBJ2-7	14	NA	TGCGCCAGCAGTGAGACTAGCGGGAGTCACGAGCAGTACTTC	CASSETSGSHEQYF
TRBD1	TRBV10-3	TRBJ2-1	18	NA	TGTGCCATCAGTGAGTCTCTTACCGGGACAGGGTACTACAATGAGCAGTTCTTC	CAISESLTGTGYYNEQFF
NA	TRBV9	TRBJ1-3	14	NA	TGTGCCAGCAGCCAGGATTTCTCTGGAAACACCATATATTTT	CASSQDFSGNTIYF
NA	TRBV27	TRBJ1-3	15	NA	TGTGCCAGCAGTCCCCAGGGGAGCTCTGGAAACACCATATATTTT	CASSPQGSSGNTIYF
TRBD2	TRBV7-2	TRBJ2-3	15	NA	TGTGCCAGCAGCCCCAGACTAGCGGGAACAGATACGCAGTATTTT	CASSPRLAGTDTQYF
NA	TRBV10-1	TRBJ1-2	18	NA	TGCGCCAGCAGTGAGTCGAAGGACCCGGGACACACTAACTATGGCTACACCTTC	CASSESKDPGHTNYGYTF
TRBD2	TRBV7-9	TRBJ2-7	12	NA	TGTGCCAGCAGCTTGCGGGAGTACGAGCAGTACTTC	CASSLREYEQYF
NA	TRBV7-2	TRBJ2-7	16	once	TGTGCCAGCAGCTTAGGTTCGGTCCCCCCCCACCACGAGCAGTACTTC	CASSLGSVPPHHEQYF